This T cell receptor beta chain comes out of a study of T cell responses to AZD1222 COVID-19 vaccine (dated by TCRdb to about 2021). For the study in its entirety: A total of 240 or so trial participants underwent TCR sequencing, of whom about 210 had received two doses of AZD1222 and about 25 had received two doses of the MenACWY control vaccine. Trial participants were enrolled into age subgroups of 18-55, 56-69 and 70-plus years, which contained around 140, 26 and 57 TCR-sequenced participants, respectively.

Broader findings and caveats from the paper: No day 14 peak-response samples were available, so repertoires were characterized only after the peak T cell response. In the small 56-69-year group, the increase in depth fell short of significance, most likely because of low power. Reportedly, close to half of the unique spike-specific TCRs recognized epitopes lying outside the regions that are mutated in the B.1.351 and B.1.1.7 variants. Only five to seven AZD1222 recipients were SARS-CoV-2 seropositive at baseline, limiting conclusions about previously exposed vaccinees. Vaccine-associated CD4 TCRs spanned the whole spike protein, with dominant responses in regions 160-218 and 743-854. A significant rise in spike-specific TCR breadth and depth was observed after two AZD1222 doses relative to day 0 and relative to MenACWY recipients. Participants were mostly white British and included more females than males, and it was suggested by the authors that clonal diversity may have been underestimated.

Reading from cysteine to phenylalanine, the CDR3 counts 14 amino acids. The sequence is cut down to CDR3 DNA, 42 bases in frame from base 1. Trimming leaves V shorter by 2 bases and J shorter by 2 bases, with the junction holding 4 bases beyond the gene matches. Via the germline V gene, CDR1 is SGHRS and CDR2 YFSETQ. What this sample's time point label stands for: about 28 days (+/-7) after the second vaccine dose. The treatment or condition tag for this specimen amounts to: meningococcal conjugate vaccine given as trial control. Samples from vaccinated people were obtained from the UK trials COV001 and COV002, which included a single-blind randomized controlled phase 2/3 trial of AZD1222 (ChAdOx1 nCoV-19) in healthy adults. For TCRbeta chain sequencing, PBMC samples from trial participants were taken at day 0 and at day 28 after the second dose. The CDR3 regions of human TCRbeta chains were subjected to immunosequencing. In the authors' own workflow: Repertoire TCRs were matched against a reference library of SARS-CoV-2-specific TCRs generated with the MIRA antigen-specificity platform. Breadth was defined as the fraction of unique TCRs that were SARS-CoV-2-associated, and depth was defined as the fraction of total T cells that were SARS-CoV-2-associated. Each spike-specific TCR was assigned to its reactive spike region and to a CD4 or CD8 class using the MIRA data. Log10-transformed breadth and depth values were compared by one-way ANOVA with Sidak's multiple comparisons tests. The source is immuneACCESS, and TCRdb retained only in-frame sequences with V and J called. Part of the clones is not carried over; for the studies checked, unresolved V genes explain less than half of this, and the remainder is unexplained. The V and J calls and clone size were taken over from that table, and D and trimming were inferred from the DNA. Within this sample are some 190,000 clones, with approximately 94% of them counted one time only. The top ten hold 1.7% of the sample.

With regard to this clone: No antigen is known for it. No much larger clonotype is one base removed from it; base qualities were not supplied.

The TCR originated in an adult who received the MenACWY meningococcal vaccine as a control. The rearranged chain carries TRBV5-1 and TRBJ2-7; TRBD1 fits 7 bases in the junction. Sequencing used peripheral blood, obtained 28 days after the second dose of the MenACWY control vaccine. Read as DNA, the sequence is TGCGCCAGCAGCTTCGACAGGGTAACCTACGAGCAGTACTTC. Its amino acids are CASSFDRVTYEQYF.